The 26 T cell receptor beta chains in this list originate from one sample, sequenced in a study of T cell repertoires in cytomegalovirus infection. Their recognized antigens are unknown. TCRdb reanalysed the reads using MiXCR and keeps one entry per CDR3 protein. The sample shows roughly 68,000 distinct CDR3 sequences, roughly 20% of them seen only once. Material: PBMCs, sequenced either directly or after in vitro stimulation (not recorded which). These receptors were collected from a human donor in good health (CMV status not recorded). Some clones in this sample may be carry-over from other donors' samples.

This clonotype was picked up a small number of times. V gene TRBV6-2 or TRBV6-3 combines with J gene TRBJ2-7; TRBD2 aligns across 8 bases. In germline, CDR1 is MNHEY, CDR2 SVGEGT. With V trimmed by 6 bases and J by 5 bases, 9 bases remained unmatched. The CDR3 runs 14 residues. Here the CDR3 DNA reads TGTGCCAGCAGGCAAAGCGGGAGATTCCACGAGCAGTACGTC. It codes for CASRQSGRFHEQYV.

The genes are TRBV12-3 or TRBV12-4 and TRBJ1-4, with D perhaps matching TRBD1 (5 bases). The CDR3 sequence is 16 residues long. V was clipped by 6 bases and J by 2 bases, with 16 bases between them. CDR3 sequence (DNA): TGTGCCAGCAGCAAATGGGACGGGACGACTAATGAAAAACTGTTTTTT. Its translation is CASSKWDGTTNEKLFF.

This chain connects TRBV28 to TRBJ2-4; 7 bases map to TRBD2. J gave up 3 bases and V 4 bases, and 6 bases lay outside the gene matches. CDR3 length: 15 amino acids. The germline gives CDR1 MDHEN, CDR2 SYDVKM. The CDR3 protein is CASSSVWGGKNIQYF. The CDR3 region has the DNA TGTGCCAGCAGTTCGGTTTGGGGGGGCAAAAACATTCAGTACTTC.

The genes are TRBV7-9 and TRBJ1-4; D uncertain. Germline CDR1 SEHNR, CDR2 FQNEAQ (reference sequence). The CDR3 is 16 residues long. V dropped 1 base and J dropped 2 bases, with 11 bases sitting between them. The CDR3 DNA is TGTGCCAGCAGCTTAGTTAGTGGGTCGACTAATGAAAAACTGTTTTTT. Encoded protein: CASSLVSGSTNEKLFF. Complete variable domain (other parts from reference TRBV7-9 and TRBJ1-4): DTGVSQNPRHKITKRGQNVTFRCDPISEHNRLYWYRQTLGQGPEFLTYFQNEAQLEKSRLLSDRFSAERPKGSFSTLEIQRTEQGDSAMYLCASSLVSGSTNEKLFFGSGTQLSVL.

In its sample, this clonotype was seen a few times. V usage is TRBV2 and J usage is TRBJ2-3; D perhaps matches TRBD2 (6 bases). The germline V gene encodes CDR1 SNHLY and CDR2 FYNNEI. V was clipped by 5 bases and J by 2 bases, with 11 bases between them. The CDR3 length is 14 residues. The CDR3, as DNA: TGTGCCAGCAGTCCCGGGAGTAACACAGATACGCAGTATTTT. Protein sequence: CASSPGSNTDTQYF.

The sample holds a few counts of this clonotype. V gene TRBV20-1 combines with J gene TRBJ2-5; 9 nucleotides line up with TRBD1. Germline V gene lookup returns CDR1 DFQATT and CDR2 SNEGSKA (reference sequence). The CDR3 contains 14 residues. Trimming at V came to 4 bases and at J to 6 bases, leaving 9 bases not matched to a gene. This CDR3 is CSATGTGLWKTQYF. In DNA, the CDR3 is TGCAGTGCTACCGGGACAGGGCTTTGGAAGACCCAGTACTTC.

This clonotype was seen ten or more times. This chain links TRBV7-2 with TRBJ2-7; maybe TRBD2 (6 bases). The CDR3 is 12 residues long. Germline V gene data show CDR1 as SGHTA and CDR2 as FQGNSA. V gave up 2 bases and J gave up 6 bases, with 8 bases separating them. CDR3 region: CASSLRGTEQYF. The CDR3 region has the DNA TGTGCCAGCAGCTTACGCGGGACCGAGCAGTACTTC.

This clonotype was seen repeatedly, ten times or more. The rearrangement joins TRBV12-3 or TRBV12-4 to TRBJ2-1, with a possible D match to TRBD2 (6 bases). The CDR3 has 13 amino acids. Trimming stripped 8 bases from V and 6 bases from J, with 14 bases between. In nucleotides, the CDR3 is TGTGCCAGCCGGGGGATCTCTGGCAATGAGCAGTTCTTC. Amino acids: CASRGISGNEQFF.

This clonotype has a count of ten or more. CDR3 region: CASSPTSGYQETQYF. In nucleotides, the CDR3 is TGTGCCAGCAGCCCGACTAGCGGCTACCAAGAGACCCAGTACTTC. The rearrangement joins TRBV7-2 to TRBJ2-5; 9 bases fit TRBD2. Losses at the gene ends were 5 bases for V and 0 bases for J; bases not matched to a gene: 4. The CDR3 contains 15 residues. The germline V gene has CDR1 SGHTA and CDR2 FQGNSA. The whole variable domain, filled in from reference TRBV7-2 and TRBJ2-5, reads GAGVSQSPSNKVTEKGKDVELRCDPISGHTALYWYRQSLGQGLEFLIYFQGNSAPDKSGLPSDRFSAERTGGSVSTLTIQRTQQEDSAVYLCASSPTSGYQETQYFGPGTRLLVL.

This clonotype has only a few counts. This chain connects TRBV20-1 to TRBJ2-1; 11 bases fit TRBD2. V lost 6 bases to trimming and J lost 4 bases; unmatched junction nucleotides: 11. The CDR3 length is 16 residues. The V gene's germline CDR1 is DFQATT and CDR2 SNEGSKA (reference sequence). The CDR3 protein is CSAPQLAGVGYNEQFF. In DNA, the CDR3 is TGCAGTGCACCTCAACTAGCGGGAGTGGGTTACAATGAGCAGTTCTTC.

This sequence joins TRBV29-1 and TRBJ2-5; 10 nucleotides agree with TRBD1. Per the germline V gene, CDR1 is SQVTM and CDR2 is ANQGSEA. V lost 8 bases, J lost 5 bases, and 5 bases stayed unmatched. This CDR3 contains 12 residues. The CDR3 is CSFRQGAETQYF. CDR3 bases: TGCAGCTTCCGACAGGGGGCGGAGACCCAGTACTTC.

As for this clonotype: Its ends do not fully match the called genes, so a read error is possible. The chain carries TRBV7-2 and TRBJ2-1, with D hard to call. The CDR3 is made up of 15 amino acids. Germline CDR1 reads SGHTA; CDR2 reads FQGNSA. CDR3 sequence: CASSVPTSSYNERFF. The CDR3 region has the DNA TGTGCCAGCAGCGTGCCGACGAGCTCCTACAATGAGCGGTTCTTC.

The chain joins TRBV5-6 to TRBJ1-4, with TRBD1 identical over 7 bases. Unmatched junction bases numbered 8, after V lost 4 bases and J lost 5 bases. Looked up from germline, CDR1 is SGHDT and CDR2 is YYEEEE. The CDR3 covers 15 residues. The CDR3 reads CASSQTGVGNEKLFF. CDR3 in DNA: TGTGCCAGCAGCCAAACAGGGGTGGGAAATGAAAAACTGTTTTTT.

The chain carries TRBV19 and TRBJ1-5; D unclear. Per the germline V gene, CDR1 is LNHDA and CDR2 is SQIVND (reference sequence). V gave up 5 bases and J gave up 7 bases, with 12 bases separating them. The CDR3 totals 13 residues. CDR3 nucleotide sequence: TGTGCCAGTAGTGGAGGAAGGTGGCAGCCCCAGCATTTT. Protein: CASSGGRWQPQHF.

The rearrangement uses TRBV19 and TRBJ2-1; 12 bases fit TRBD2. The CDR3 has 14 residues. The germline V gene has CDR1 LNHDA and CDR2 SQIVND (reference sequence). CDR3 protein: CARLRTSGNDEQFF. In DNA, the CDR3 is TGTGCTAGACTCCGGACTAGCGGGAACGATGAGCAGTTCTTC. The entire variable domain, with the rest obtained from reference TRBV19 and TRBJ2-1, is as follows: DGGITQSPKYLFRKEGQNVTLSCEQNLNHDAMYWYRQDPGQGLRLIYYSQIVNDFQKGDIAEGYSVSREKKESFPLTVTSAQKNPTAFYLCARLRTSGNDEQFFGPGTRLTVL.

This clonotype was observed a handful of times. The chain carries TRBV24-1 and TRBJ2-1; D is perhaps TRBD1 (5 bases). Germline-derived CDR1 and CDR2 are KGHDR and SFDVKD. V lost 5 bases and J 10 bases, leaving 20 bases between the germline ends. This CDR3 region has 15 residues. In nucleotides, the CDR3 is TGTGCCACCAGTGGAAGGGGTAAATCGTACAGGGAGCAGTTCTTC. Protein sequence: CATSGRGKSYREQFF.

This sequence joins TRBV5-8 and TRBJ2-5, with unresolved D. The V gene's germline CDR1 is SGHTS and CDR2 YDEGEE. Trimming removed 1 base at V and 1 base at J, with 8 bases between. This CDR3 region has 14 residues. The CDR3 loop is CASSLMAVQETQYF. CDR3 nucleotide sequence: TGTGCCAGCAGCTTGATGGCTGTCCAAGAGACCCAGTACTTC.

This clonotype was counted ten times or more. J is TRBJ1-5 and V is TRBV7-8; unclear D gene. CDR1 is SGHVS and CDR2 is FQNEAQ in the germline V gene. V shed 1 base and J shed 3 bases, with 10 bases lying between them. This CDR3 region has 15 residues. The CDR3 DNA follows: TGTGCCAGCAGCTTAGACCCGGGTCCCAATCAGCCCCAGCATTTT. This codes for CASSLDPGPNQPQHF.

This clonotype has only a few counts. The gene calls are TRBV19 and TRBJ1-4; TRBD1 matches 9 bases. V was clipped by 6 bases and J by 5 bases; unmatched bases: 4. The CDR3 runs to 14 residues. Germline values: CDR1 LNHDA, CDR2 SQIVND (reference sequence). CDR3 protein: CASSLDRGNEKLFF. CDR3 sequence (DNA): TGTGCCAGTAGCCTGGACAGGGGAAATGAAAAACTGTTTTTT.

This clonotype was seen a handful of times. This sequence joins TRBV4-2 and TRBJ2-2, with 12 bases lining up with TRBD2. Per germline, CDR1 LGHNA and CDR2 YNFKEQ. The CDR3 is 17 residues long. V gave up 1 base and J gave up 6 bases; unmatched junction bases: 6. The CDR3 here is CASSQGLAGEYAGELFF. In DNA form, the CDR3 reads TGTGCCAGCAGCCAAGGACTAGCGGGAGAGTATGCCGGGGAGCTGTTTTTT.

This chain joins TRBV29-1 and TRBJ2-1, with TRBD1 matching over 8 bases. With V trimmed by 5 bases and J by 6 bases, 3 bases remained unmatched. The CDR3 has 12 amino acids. Germline loops: CDR1 SQVTM, CDR2 ANQGSEA. The CDR3 loop reads CSVRTGRNEQFF. The CDR3 DNA is TGCAGCGTTCGGACAGGGCGCAATGAGCAGTTCTTC.

The chain recombines TRBV5-1 with TRBJ2-2; D not resolved. Germline V CDR1 and CDR2: SGHRS, YFSETQ. The CDR3 is 14 residues long. Deletions cut 4 bases from V and 4 bases from J, with 11 bases between. The CDR3 sequence: CASSPETSTGELFF. The CDR3 region has the DNA TGCGCCAGCAGCCCCGAGACAAGCACCGGGGAGCTGTTTTTT.

This sequence joins TRBV11-2 and TRBJ2-2, with TRBD2 matching over 10 bases. CDR1 SGHAT and CDR2 FQNNGV come from the germline V gene. V trimming: 4 bases; J trimming: 5 bases; junction bases outside the gene matches: 4. The CDR3 totals 15 residues. The CDR3 spells CASSWSGRVTGELFF. CDR3 DNA sequence: TGTGCCAGCAGCTGGAGCGGGAGGGTAACCGGGGAGCTGTTTTTT.

This clonotype was seen ten or more times. The V call is TRBV7-9, the J call TRBJ2-1, with D tentatively TRBD2 (6 bases). The CDR3 consists of 14 residues. Trimming shortened V by 2 bases and J by 4 bases, and 9 bases separated the two germline ends. Looked up from germline, CDR1 is SEHNR and CDR2 is FQNEAQ (reference sequence). DNA for the CDR3: TGTGCCAGCAGCTTAACGGGACTGTACAATGAGCAGTTCTTC. As protein: CASSLTGLYNEQFF.

The table lists this clonotype with many counts. The chain employs TRBV7-8 and TRBJ2-3; the D gene is possibly TRBD2 (6 bases). Germline CDR1 SGHVS, CDR2 FQNEAQ. V was clipped by 2 bases and J by 0 bases, with 12 bases between them. This CDR3 contains 16 residues. The CDR3 region has the DNA TGTGCCAGCAGCTTACCGCGGGGATATAGCACAGATACGCAGTATTTT. Its translation is CASSLPRGYSTDTQYF. The full variable domain, completed using reference TRBV7-8 and TRBJ2-3, is GAGVSQSPRYKVAKRGQDVALRCDPISGHVSLFWYQQALGQGPEFLTYFQNEAQLDKSGLPSDRFFAERPEGSVSTLKIQRTQQEDSAVYLCASSLPRGYSTDTQYFGPGTRLTVL.

This clonotype was observed a handful of times. This chain uses TRBV7-2 with TRBJ2-3; 11 bases align to TRBD1. Germline loops: CDR1 SGHTA, CDR2 FQGNSA. This CDR3 region has 15 residues. With 3 bases clipped from V and 6 bases from J, the junction kept 5 bases outside the gene matches. CDR3 bases: TGTGCCAGCAGCTTTAGGACAGGGGGCCGGGATACGCAGTATTTT. Protein sequence: CASSFRTGGRDTQYF.